This TCR beta chain was obtained from a study of T cells expressing NK-cell markers. Study summary: The TCR beta repertoires were obtained from sorted CD3+CD56+NKG2C+, CD3+CD56+NKG2C- and CD3+CD56-NKG2C+ T cells. One of the eight sequenced donors was seronegative, whereas the other seven were HCMV-seropositive.

CDR1 is SEHNR and CDR2 is FQNEAQ in the germline V gene (reference sequence). The CDR3 extends over 14 amino acids. One entry per CDR3 protein, without DNA, is what TCRdb gives after re-calling the 5' RACE reads. The sample has hundreds of thousands of distinct CDR3 sequences, and its top ten clones hold 3.5% to 5%. For this clonotype: Antigen: not known.

Study results and limitations: Clones of NKG2C+ T cells that had expanded were of unclear HCMV specificity.

Sequenced input: blood T cells: a sorted CD56 or NKG2C T cell subset, CD4+ or CD8+ T cells, or bulk PBMC T cells (not recorded which). The sequence came from a woman aged 18 to 69 in good health. The chain combines TRBV7-9 with TRBJ1-2; TCRdb's assignment of TRBD1 cannot be checked, as there is no DNA. CDR3 sequence: CASTRGTGFYGYTF.